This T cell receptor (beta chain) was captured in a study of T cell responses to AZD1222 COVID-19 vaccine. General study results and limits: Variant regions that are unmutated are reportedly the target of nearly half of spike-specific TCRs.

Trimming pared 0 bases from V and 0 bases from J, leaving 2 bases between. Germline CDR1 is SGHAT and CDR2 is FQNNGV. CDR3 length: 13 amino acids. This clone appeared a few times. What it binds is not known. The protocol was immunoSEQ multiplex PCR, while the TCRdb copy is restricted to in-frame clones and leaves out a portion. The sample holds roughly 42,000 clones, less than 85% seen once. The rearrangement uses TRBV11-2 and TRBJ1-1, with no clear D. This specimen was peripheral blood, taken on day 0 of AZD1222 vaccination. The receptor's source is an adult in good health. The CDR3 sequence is CASSLEMNTEAFF. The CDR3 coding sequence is TGTGCCAGCAGCTTAGAGATGAACACTGAAGCTTTCTTT.